The present entry profiles one TCR beta chain with its context. Its antigen is currently unknown. Each donor provided at least one pre-ART PBMC sample and at least two post-ART PBMC samples. Survey-level immunoSEQ v3.0 assays were run. Generated by immunoSEQ multiplex PCR, the TCRdb table keeps only in-frame clones and is missing some. This sample has over 15,000 clones, with 79% found just once. In germline, CDR1 is GTSNPN, CDR2 SVGIG (reference sequence). The CDR3 spans 13 residues. Deletions cut 1 base from V and 4 bases from J, with 10 bases between. This record comes from a study of long-term antiretroviral therapy in people with HIV. Whole-study results and caveats: Control repertoires displayed wider CDR3 length ranges than the HIV repertoires.

This receptor was obtained from a middle-aged woman with HIV. V is TRBV30 and J is TRBJ2-5; D not certain. This sample comprised unsorted PBMCs, obtained 2.3 years after starting antiretroviral therapy. CDR3 in DNA: TGTGCCTGGAGTGGGACGTCTGCAGAGACCCAGTACTTC. Its protein is CAWSGTSAETQYF. Full variable domain (remainder filled in from reference TRBV30 and TRBJ2-5): SQTIHQWPATLVQPVGSPLSLECTVEGTSNPNLYWYRQAAGRGLQLLFYSVGIGQISSEVPQNLSASRPQDRQFILSSKKLLLSDSGFYLCAWSGTSAETQYFGPGTRLLVL.